This is a list of T cell receptor beta chains from one sample in a study of cytomegalovirus exposure and HLA in healthy donors. Libraries were prepared by immunoSEQ multiplex PCR; TCRdb keeps only in-frame clonotypes and omits some of them. This sample has 150,000 to 200,000 clones, with about four fifths found just once. The specimen was PBMCs. These receptors were collected from a woman aged 25 to 39 in good health and CMV-seropositive. CDR3s include the opening cysteine and the closing phenylalanine or tryptophan. Fields, in order: CDR3 DNA, CDR3 protein, D gene, V gene, clone size, J gene. A D gene is named only where the DNA matches it firmly. The size field is filled for only some rows; it gives once, few, many or a size class.

DNA: TGTGCCAGCACGAATGGGCCCGAGCAGTACTTC
CDR3: CASTNGPEQYF
D: .
V: TRBV6-5
size: few
J: TRBJ2-7

DNA: TGCGCCAGCGCTCTCCACACGGGACTAGAGAATGAGCAGTTCTTC
CDR3: CASALHTGLENEQFF
D: TRBD2
V: TRBV5-1
size: .
J: TRBJ2-1

DNA: TGCGCCAGCAGCTCAAGCGGGAATGAGCAGTTCTTC
CDR3: CASSSSGNEQFF
D: .
V: TRBV4-1
size: .
J: TRBJ2-1

DNA: TGCGCCAGCAGCTTGGGCCAGGGTGGGGCCTCGAACACTGAAGCTTTCTTT
CDR3: CASSLGQGGASNTEAFF
D: .
V: TRBV5-1
size: .
J: TRBJ1-1

DNA: TGTGCCAGCTGGGACACGGTTTACAATGAGCAGTTCTTC
CDR3: CASWDTVYNEQFF
D: .
V: TRBV27
size: .
J: TRBJ2-1

DNA: TGTGCCAGCAGCTATACAGGGGGCACCGGGGAGCTGTTTTTT
CDR3: CASSYTGGTGELFF
D: TRBD1
V: TRBV7-2
size: .
J: TRBJ2-2

DNA: TGTGCCAGCAGCCCCGACAGGAATGCCGGGGAGCTGTTTTTT
CDR3: CASSPDRNAGELFF
D: .
V: TRBV7-3
size: once
J: TRBJ2-2

DNA: TGTGCCAGCAGCGTAGGTCCCAGGGGCACTGAAGCTTTCTTT
CDR3: CASSVGPRGTEAFF
D: .
V: TRBV9
size: .
J: TRBJ1-1

DNA: TGCGCCAGCAGCCAGGGTACCATAGGGGCTGGAAACACCATATATTTT
CDR3: CASSQGTIGAGNTIYF
D: .
V: TRBV4-3
size: .
J: TRBJ1-3

DNA: TGTGCCAGCAGTTTATTTTCGCCGTGGAGGGGACGGCAGAACACTGAAGCTTTCTTT
CDR3: CASSLFSPWRGRQNTEAFF
D: .
V: TRBV27
size: .
J: TRBJ1-1

DNA: TGTGCCAGCAGCTTATCATTCGGGGGACCGCAAAACTATGGCTACACCTTC
CDR3: CASSLSFGGPQNYGYTF
D: .
V: TRBV7-9
size: .
J: TRBJ1-2

DNA: TGTGCCAGCAGCGTAGCTCACCAGGGGGCTGAGCAGTTCTTC
CDR3: CASSVAHQGAEQFF
D: TRBD1
V: TRBV9
size: .
J: TRBJ2-1

DNA: TGTGCCACGCATGGGACGGACAGGGGCTTTGGCTACACCTTC
CDR3: CATHGTDRGFGYTF
D: TRBD1
V: TRBV2
size: .
J: TRBJ1-2

DNA: TGTGCCAGCATTTCCCCGCTAGTCGGGACCCAGTACTTC
CDR3: CASISPLVGTQYF
D: .
V: TRBV27
size: .
J: TRBJ2-5

DNA: TGCGCCAGCAGCCGGTCCTCAGCGAGGGGGTTGGAGACCCAGTACTTC
CDR3: CASSRSSARGLETQYF
D: .
V: TRBV4-3
size: .
J: TRBJ2-5

DNA: TGTGCCAGTAGTATAGTGGGACAGGGGAGAAGGTACACTGAAGCTTTCTTT
CDR3: CASSIVGQGRRYTEAFF
D: TRBD1
V: TRBV19
size: .
J: TRBJ1-1

DNA: TGTGCCAGCAGTCCGACTAGCGGAGAGGCCACAGATACGCAGTATTTT
CDR3: CASSPTSGEATDTQYF
D: TRBD2
V: TRBV7-9
size: .
J: TRBJ2-3

DNA: TGTGCCAGCAGCTTACAGGGGGGGACAGGGGGGAAGACCCAGTACTTC
CDR3: CASSLQGGTGGKTQYF
D: TRBD1
V: TRBV7-2
size: .
J: TRBJ2-5

DNA: TGCAGCGTTTATCGGACACTAGCGGGAAACAATGAGCAGTTCTTC
CDR3: CSVYRTLAGNNEQFF
D: TRBD2
V: TRBV29-1
size: .
J: TRBJ2-1

DNA: TGCAGCGCCCGATGGGGGGAAAACACTGAAGCTTTCTTT
CDR3: CSARWGENTEAFF
D: .
V: TRBV29-1
size: .
J: TRBJ1-1

DNA: TGTGCCAGCCGGGACAGGGGAAGGGGTGAGCAGTTCTTC
CDR3: CASRDRGRGEQFF
D: TRBD1
V: TRBV7-8
size: .
J: TRBJ2-1

DNA: TGTGCCAGCAGTGAACCACTTTCGAAGACCCAGTACTTC
CDR3: CASSEPLSKTQYF
D: .
V: TRBV6-1
size: .
J: TRBJ2-5

DNA: TGTGCCAGCTCCACAGCGAACACTGAAGCTTTCTTT
CDR3: CASSTANTEAFF
D: .
V: TRBV18
size: .
J: TRBJ1-1

DNA: TGCGCCAGCAGCCAAGAGACCTCCCGCGGGAGGGTATTGGGCACAGATACGCAGTATTTT
CDR3: CASSQETSRGRVLGTDTQYF
D: TRBD2
V: TRBV4-1
size: .
J: TRBJ2-3

DNA: TGTGCCATCAGTAGCGGGGCAGTTTCAGATACGCAGTATTTT
CDR3: CAISSGAVSDTQYF
D: TRBD2
V: TRBV10-3
size: .
J: TRBJ2-3

DNA: TGTGCCAGCAGCAGAGGGACAGGAAGTGGGGAGCTGTTTTTT
CDR3: CASSRGTGSGELFF
D: .
V: TRBV21-1
size: .
J: TRBJ2-2

DNA: TGTGCCAGCAGAAGGAGGGTGCAGGAAGAGCAGTACTTC
CDR3: CASRRRVQEEQYF
D: .
V: TRBV14
size: .
J: TRBJ2-7

DNA: TGTGCCAGCAGTTCCACAGGGGGCGTGAACACTGAAGCTTTCTTT
CDR3: CASSSTGGVNTEAFF
D: TRBD1
V: TRBV6-5
size: once
J: TRBJ1-1

DNA: TGTGCCAGCAGCTCCTGGACGGGGGGGCAGTATTTT
CDR3: CASSSWTGGQYF
D: TRBD2
V: TRBV7-3
size: .
J: TRBJ2-3

DNA: TGTGCCAGCAGCTTGGATGCGGGGGAGGGAGAGACCCAGTACTTC
CDR3: CASSLDAGEGETQYF
D: TRBD2
V: TRBV5-4
size: .
J: TRBJ2-5

DNA: TGTGCCAGCAGCTCCCGCTCGGGCGGGGGGTCTTACGAGCAGTACTTC
CDR3: CASSSRSGGGSYEQYF
D: TRBD2
V: TRBV5-4
size: once
J: TRBJ2-7

DNA: TGCGCCAGCAGCCAAGGAGGACTAATGAACACTGAAGCTTTCTTT
CDR3: CASSQGGLMNTEAFF
D: .
V: TRBV4-3
size: .
J: TRBJ1-1

DNA: TGTGCCAGTAGTATTCTGCCGGGAGGACCGTACGAGCAGTACTTC
CDR3: CASSILPGGPYEQYF
D: TRBD2
V: TRBV19
size: .
J: TRBJ2-7

DNA: TGTGCCAGCAGACCTAATAGCAATCAGCCCCAGCATTTT
CDR3: CASRPNSNQPQHF
D: .
V: TRBV28
size: .
J: TRBJ1-5

DNA: TGTGCCAGCAGTGCCGAGCGCACCGGGGAGCTGTTTTTT
CDR3: CASSAERTGELFF
D: .
V: TRBV6-5
size: .
J: TRBJ2-2

DNA: TGTGCCAGCAGTCGGGACAGAGGGTTCTATGGCTACACCTTC
CDR3: CASSRDRGFYGYTF
D: TRBD1
V: TRBV27
size: .
J: TRBJ1-2

DNA: TGTGCCAGCAGTTTATTCGGTAAAACTGAAGCTTTCTTT
CDR3: CASSLFGKTEAFF
D: .
V: TRBV28
size: .
J: TRBJ1-1

DNA: TGTGCCAGCAGCTTAGGGAGGGGCCAACTTGAAGCTTTCTTT
CDR3: CASSLGRGQLEAFF
D: .
V: TRBV7-2
size: .
J: TRBJ1-1

DNA: TGTGCCAGCAGTTTGCTCGCGATTAACTATGGCTACACCTTC
CDR3: CASSLLAINYGYTF
D: .
V: TRBV28
size: .
J: TRBJ1-2

DNA: TGTGCCAGCGGTTCCTCTTCACCCCCGCGGGGCTACACCTTC
CDR3: CASGSSSPPRGYTF
D: .
V: TRBV6-5
size: .
J: TRBJ1-2

DNA: TGTGCCAGCAGTTTGACTATCGTCCCCAAAAACATTCAGTACTTC
CDR3: CASSLTIVPKNIQYF
D: .
V: TRBV28
size: .
J: TRBJ2-4

DNA: TGTGCCAGCAGTCCCGGGACAGTGCTTGCCTATGGCTACACCTTC
CDR3: CASSPGTVLAYGYTF
D: TRBD1
V: TRBV28
size: .
J: TRBJ1-2

DNA: TGTGCCAGCAGCTTACGGACGACAGGGTTCTCAGATACGCAGTATTTT
CDR3: CASSLRTTGFSDTQYF
D: TRBD1
V: TRBV5-5
size: .
J: TRBJ2-3

DNA: TGTGCCAGCAGCTCACGCAGGGGGCTGGGGGACACTGAAGCTTTCTTT
CDR3: CASSSRRGLGDTEAFF
D: TRBD1
V: TRBV7-9
size: .
J: TRBJ1-1

DNA: TGTTCCAGCAGCCCCGGGGGTCCCTATGGCTACACCTTC
CDR3: CSSSPGGPYGYTF
D: .
V: TRBV7-9
size: .
J: TRBJ1-2

DNA: TGTGCCAGCAGTTTATTAACGGGGTCAACTGAAGCTTTCTTT
CDR3: CASSLLTGSTEAFF
D: .
V: TRBV27
size: few
J: TRBJ1-1

DNA: TGTGCCAGCAGTTCCGTCGGCACTGAAGCTTTCTTT
CDR3: CASSSVGTEAFF
D: .
V: TRBV27
size: once
J: TRBJ1-1

DNA: TGTGCCATCAGTGACAGGGGGACTCAGCCCCAGCATTTT
CDR3: CAISDRGTQPQHF
D: TRBD1
V: TRBV10-3
size: .
J: TRBJ1-5

DNA: TGCGCCAGCAGCCCGAGAGGGATGCAAGAGACCCAGTACTTC
CDR3: CASSPRGMQETQYF
D: .
V: TRBV5-1
size: .
J: TRBJ2-5

DNA: TGTGCCAGCAGCTTCGGTGGGAGCACTGAAGCTTTCTTT
CDR3: CASSFGGSTEAFF
D: .
V: TRBV7-9
size: .
J: TRBJ1-1

DNA: TGCGCCAGCAGTGAGTCGGAGCTAGCGGTTCTTGGTTCCTACGAGCAGTACTTC
CDR3: CASSESELAVLGSYEQYF
D: TRBD2
V: TRBV10-2
size: .
J: TRBJ2-7

DNA: TGTGCCAGCAGGACTGCAGGAAACACCATATATTTT
CDR3: CASRTAGNTIYF
D: .
V: TRBV28
size: .
J: TRBJ1-3

DNA: TGTGCCAGCAGCTTACTCCGGACAGGGGGAAACACCATATATTTT
CDR3: CASSLLRTGGNTIYF
D: TRBD1
V: TRBV7-8
size: once
J: TRBJ1-3

DNA: TGTGCCAGCAGCAGGGACACAAAAAACATTCAGTACTTC
CDR3: CASSRDTKNIQYF
D: .
V: TRBV11-2
size: few
J: TRBJ2-4

DNA: TGTGCCAGCAGCTTAACGACTAGCATGGCAGATACGCAGTATTTT
CDR3: CASSLTTSMADTQYF
D: TRBD2
V: TRBV7-3
size: few
J: TRBJ2-3